This T cell receptor beta chain was sequenced in a study of vaccination and CD4 T cells after COVID-19. Study-level information: Collection of post-COVID samples occurred a median about 100 days after diagnosis, spanning a range of 35 to 161.

Cultured CD4+ T-cell DNA underwent Oncomine TCR Beta short-read sequencing. A single record per CDR3 protein comes from TCRdb applying MiXCR to the PCR reads. This table holds some 19,000 distinct CDR3 sequences, 38% found once. Treatment given: roughly nine-day PBMC culture with coronavirus spike peptide pools or control peptides (ViraFEST assay). ViraFEST expanded antigen-specific T cells with peptide pools, then sequenced TCRs. V lost 5 bases and J lost 0; bases outside the gene matches: 3. The germline gives CDR1 DFQATT, CDR2 SNEGSKA (reference sequence). This CDR3 has 14 amino acids. Findings of the study overall: Researchers report that a median about 90% of reactive clones in convalescent patients surfaced only post-vaccination.

Worth noting for this clonotype: Its specificity is unknown.

The TCR sequence derives from a human donor with COVID-19. Input material: cultured CD4+ T cells from blood. The chain couples TRBV20-1 to TRBJ2-2; 7 nucleotides agree with TRBD1. CDR3: CSAEDRSNTGELFF. In nucleotides, the CDR3 is TGCAGTGCTGAGGACAGGTCGAACACCGGGGAGCTGTTTTTT.